Presented here are 9 T cell receptor beta chains from one specimen sequenced in a study of blood T cell repertoires in COVID-19. The method was immunoSEQ multiplex PCR; TCRdb's version includes in-frame clones alone and lacks a portion of them. Seen here are some 150,000 clones, nearly 85% observed once, and the top ten hold about 40%. The sequenced material came from peripheral blood. The receptors were gathered from a human donor in a cohort sampled during active COVID-19.

The chain employs TRBV5-1 and TRBJ1-2; 10 nucleotides line up with TRBD1. CDR1 and CDR2 from the germline V gene are SGHRS and YFSETQ. The CDR3 is 14 amino acids. V shed 5 bases, J shed 5 bases, and the junction held 6 bases outside the gene matches. In DNA, the CDR3 is TGCGCCAGCAGATCCGGGACAGGGGATTATGGCTACACCTTC. Its translation: CASRSGTGDYGYTF.

The rearrangement links TRBV5-1 to TRBJ1-3, with D possibly matching TRBD1 (5 bases). Germline lookup yields CDR1 SGHRS and CDR2 YFSETQ. The CDR3 length is 14 residues. Trimming removed 2 bases at V and 4 bases at J, with 10 bases between. The DNA for the CDR3 is TGCGCCAGCAGCTTTCAGGGATCCGGAAACACCATATATTTT. The encoded protein is CASSFQGSGNTIYF.

V and J are TRBV11-3 and TRBJ1-1, with no clear D. The CDR3 has 16 amino acids. The germline CDR1 and CDR2 sequences are SGHNT and YENEEA. V was shortened by 3 bases and J by 0 bases, with 14 bases between the two germline ends. The CDR3 DNA reads as TGTGCCAGCAGCTTGTCCACTCGTACCTTGAACACTGAAGCTTTCTTT. It yields the protein CASSLSTRTLNTEAFF.

The rearrangement uses TRBV9 and TRBJ2-1, with TRBD2 matching over 9 bases. The CDR3 sequence is 15 residues long. The trim removed 1 base at V and 8 bases at J, leaving 7 bases unmatched. Per germline, CDR1 SGDLS and CDR2 YYNGEE. In DNA form, the CDR3 reads TGTGCCAGCAGCGTAAGGCGGGGGGGCAGGGATGAGCAGTTCTTC. Protein product: CASSVRRGGRDEQFF.

The chain joins TRBV5-1 to TRBJ1-1; possibly TRBD1 for D (6 bases). Trimming removed 0 bases from V and 6 bases from J, with 15 bases in between. CDR3 size: 15 residues. Germline V lookup: CDR1 SGHRS, CDR2 YFSETQ. CDR3 sequence: CASSLDPRGGSEAFF. Here the CDR3 DNA reads TGCGCCAGCAGCTTGGACCCCCGCGGGGGCTCTGAAGCTTTCTTT.

This sequence joins TRBV11-3 and TRBJ2-3, with 8 nucleotides matching TRBD2. CDR1 and CDR2 (germline): SGHNT, YENEEA. After removal of 9 bases from V and 2 bases from J, the junction contained 4 bases not matched to a gene. The CDR3 totals 13 residues. CDR3 sequence (DNA): TGTGCCAGTCAGCGGGGGCTCACAGATACGCAGTATTTT. Protein sequence: CASQRGLTDTQYF.

This clone has only a few counts. CDR3 nucleotides: TGTGCCAGCAGCGTAATAGCGGGAGCAAATTGGAACACCGGGGAGCTGTTTTTT. It yields the protein CASSVIAGANWNTGELFF. The chain joins TRBV9 to TRBJ2-2, with 9 nucleotides matching TRBD2. After removal of 1 base from V and 1 base from J, the junction contained 8 bases not matched to a gene. This CDR3 has 18 amino acids. Germline values: CDR1 SGDLS, CDR2 YYNGEE.

The chain recombines TRBV7-3 with TRBJ2-2, with TRBD1 as a possible D gene (6 bases). V lost 6 bases to trimming and J lost 0 bases, with 14 bases between them. This CDR3 has 16 amino acids. Germline loops: CDR1 SGHTA, CDR2 FQGTGA. As DNA, the CDR3 is TGTGCCAGCAGTCCCCGGACAGTCCCGAACACCGGGGAGCTGTTTTTT. It encodes CASSPRTVPNTGELFF.

The chain combines TRBV15 with TRBJ2-3; no clear D. The CDR3 consists of 16 residues. CDR1 and CDR2 from the germline V gene are LNHNV and YYDKDF (reference sequence). V lost 5 bases and J 0 bases, leaving 15 bases between the germline ends. The CDR3 protein is CATSARPQRSTDTQYF. The CDR3 DNA reads as TGTGCCACCAGCGCCAGGCCACAAAGGAGCACAGATACGCAGTATTTT.